Below are 27 T cell receptor beta chains sequenced from a single sample in a study of blood T cell repertoires in COVID-19. Some clones are missing from TCRdb's copy, which holds only in-frame ones; the method was immunoSEQ multiplex PCR. The sample yields approximately 270,000 clones, 70% to 90% seen once. Sequenced material: peripheral blood. The receptors were sampled from a woman between 65 and 79 years old with acute or convalescent COVID-19.

The V and J genes are TRBV15 and TRBJ2-3; no clear D. V gave up 0 bases and J gave up 4 bases, with 11 bases separating them. The CDR3 contains 15 residues. The germline V gene has CDR1 LNHNV and CDR2 YYDKDF (reference sequence). CDR3 loop: CATSREKIDADTQYF. As DNA, the CDR3 is TGTGCCACCAGCAGAGAGAAGATAGATGCAGATACGCAGTATTTT.

This sequence joins TRBV6-4 and TRBJ2-1; D not resolved. The CDR3 is made up of 13 amino acids. Germline-derived CDR1 and CDR2 are MRHNA and SNTAGT. The germline V and J ends were trimmed by 0 bases and 9 bases, with 9 bases remaining between them. The CDR3 region has the DNA TGTGCCAGCAGTGACTCGAGCCGAGGTGAGCAGTTCTTC. Its translation is CASSDSSRGEQFF.

The V call is TRBV12-3 or TRBV12-4, the J call TRBJ1-1, with D hard to call. This CDR3 region has 11 residues. Trimming pared 3 bases from V and 11 bases from J, leaving 10 bases between. CDR3 nucleotide sequence: TGTGCCAGCAGTTTGGAGGCGGTGGCTTTCTTT. Its translation is CASSLEAVAFF.

J is TRBJ1-1 and V is TRBV21-1; TRBD1, the table's D call, lacks a check against the DNA. TRBV21-1 is tagged as a pseudogene. This CDR3 has 13 amino acids. CDR3 sequence: CASSCRQAEGAFF. The CDR3 nucleotides are TGTGCCAGCAGCTGCCGACAGGCTGAGGGAGCTTTCTTT.

The chain joins TRBV7-3 to TRBJ1-1; D gene uncertain. The CDR3 runs 13 residues. Trimming left V 5 bases short and J 3 bases short, with 10 bases between. Per the germline V gene, CDR1 is SGHTA and CDR2 is FQGTGA. In nucleotides, the CDR3 is TGTGCCAGCAGCCGCGTCCGGGACACTGAAGCTTTCTTT. Translation gives CASSRVRDTEAFF.

The gene calls are TRBV19 and TRBJ2-7; 7 nucleotides align to TRBD1. CDR3 length: 11 amino acids. V shed 10 bases and J 5 bases; nucleotides not matched to a gene: 5. Per the germline V gene, CDR1 is LNHDA and CDR2 is SQIVND (reference sequence). DNA for the CDR3: TGTGCCACGAGACAGGGCCACGAGCAGTACTTC. This codes for CATRQGHEQYF. Supplemented by reference TRBV19 and TRBJ2-7, the full variable domain reads DGGITQSPKYLFRKEGQNVTLSCEQNLNHDAMYWYRQDPGQGLRLIYYSQIVNDFQKGDIAEGYSVSREKKESFPLTVTSAQKNPTAFYLCATRQGHEQYFGPGTRLTVT.

This rearrangement joins TRBV28 to TRBJ2-5; 8 bases line up with TRBD1. V lost 6 bases to trimming and J lost 9 bases; unmatched junction nucleotides: 9. The CDR3 length is 13 residues. CDR1 MDHEN and CDR2 SYDVKM come from the germline V gene. Here the CDR3 DNA reads TGTGCCAGCAGGCGACAGGGGAAAGGGGCCCAGTACTTC. This translates into CASRRQGKGAQYF.

V is TRBV3-1 (or the pseudogene TRBV3-2) and J is TRBJ2-7; 9 nucleotides match TRBD1. CDR1 is LGHDT, CDR2 YNNKEL, per germline (reference sequence). J gave up 6 bases and V 2 bases, and 5 bases lay outside the gene matches. CDR3 length: 14 amino acids. The DNA for the CDR3 is TGTGCCAGCAGCCAAACGACAGGGGGTGGCGAGCAGTACTTC. Protein: CASSQTTGGGEQYF.

This rearrangement joins TRBV3-1 (or the pseudogene TRBV3-2) to TRBJ1-4; no clear D. The V gene lost 1 base and the J gene lost 5 bases, with 11 bases spanning the gap. This CDR3 contains 15 residues. Germline assignment: CDR1 LGHDT and CDR2 YNNKEL (reference sequence). CDR3 sequence: CASSQGESRNEKLFF. Here the CDR3 DNA reads TGTGCCAGCAGCCAAGGGGAGAGTAGGAATGAAAAACTGTTTTTT.

The chain uses TRBV7-2 and TRBJ1-2; TRBD1 aligns across 7 bases. In germline, CDR1 is SGHTA, CDR2 FQGNSA. The CDR3 spans 14 residues. The V gene end was trimmed by 4 bases and the J gene end by 4 bases; junction bases not matched to a gene: 6. The CDR3 nucleotides read TGTGCCAGCAGCTCTACAGGGGCCGGCTATGGCTACACCTTC. It codes for CASSSTGAGYGYTF.

This chain connects TRBV3-1 (or the pseudogene TRBV3-2) to TRBJ1-2; possibly TRBD1 for D (5 bases). The germline gives CDR1 LGHDT, CDR2 YNNKEL (reference sequence). V was cut by 1 base and J by 6 bases, with 24 bases left in between. The CDR3 contains 18 residues. Here the CDR3 DNA reads TGTGCCAGCAGCCAAGGCCTCCCAGGGAGGGCCCTTGGCGATGGCTACACCTTC. Protein: CASSQGLPGRALGDGYTF.

CDR3 amino acids: CAWSVGGLGNTIYF. CDR3 nucleotide sequence: TGTGCCTGGAGTGTCGGGGGGCTTGGAAACACCATATATTTT. This sequence joins TRBV30 and TRBJ1-3, with a possible D match to TRBD1 (6 bases). V was clipped by 0 bases and J by 3 bases, with 9 bases between them. This CDR3 spans 14 amino acids. Germline V gives CDR1 GTSNPN, CDR2 SVGIG (reference sequence). Using reference TRBV30 and TRBJ1-3 for the parts outside the CDR3, the full variable domain is SQTIHQWPATLVQPVGSPLSLECTVEGTSNPNLYWYRQAAGRGLQLLFYSVGIGQISSEVPQNLSASRPQDRQFILSSKKLLLSDSGFYLCAWSVGGLGNTIYFGEGSWLTVV.

As for this clone: This sample also contains other DNA sequences that code for the same CDR3. This chain links TRBV19 with TRBJ2-5, with TRBD1 identical over 8 bases. CDR3 length: 13 amino acids. V lost 6 bases and J lost 5; bases outside the gene matches: 5. Germline loops: CDR1 LNHDA, CDR2 SQIVND (reference sequence). CDR3 nucleotide sequence: TGTGCCAGTAGAGACAGGGGCAGGGAGACCCAGTACTTC. Its translation is CASRDRGRETQYF.

The CDR3 is CASSVATGSGENEQFF. In DNA, the CDR3 is TGTGCCAGCAGCGTAGCTACAGGGTCCGGGGAAAATGAGCAGTTCTTC. The chain has TRBV9 and TRBJ2-1; possible D gene TRBD1, 6 bases. Germline CDR1 and CDR2: SGDLS and YYNGEE. Trimming stripped 0 bases from V and 7 bases from J, with 17 bases between. There are 16 residues in the CDR3. The complete variable domain, with remaining parts taken from reference TRBV9 and TRBJ2-1, reads DSGVTQTPKHLITATGQRVTLRCSPRSGDLSVYWYQQSLDQGLQFLIQYYNGEERAKGNILERFSAQQFPDLHSELNLSSLELGDSALYFCASSVATGSGENEQFFGPGTRLTVL.

The chain is built from TRBV10-3 and TRBJ1-1; D unresolved. With 5 bases removed from V and 4 bases from J, the gap between germline ends came to 5 bases. The CDR3 is 11 amino acids. Germline V gene sequence: CDR1 ENHRY, CDR2 SYGVKD. CDR3 sequence: CAISPGTEAFF. CDR3 DNA: TGTGCCATCAGTCCCGGCACTGAAGCTTTCTTT.

The chain combines TRBV19 with TRBJ2-1; TRBD2 aligns across 8 bases. Germline lookup yields CDR1 LNHDA and CDR2 SQIVND (reference sequence). J lost 7 bases, V lost 10 bases, and 15 bases had no gene match. The CDR3 contains 15 residues. This CDR3 reads CATTGGAYAGNEQFF. The CDR3 DNA sequence: TGTGCCACCACCGGGGGGGCTTATGCGGGGAATGAGCAGTTCTTC.

The rearrangement joins TRBV28 to TRBJ2-4, with a weak D call TRBD2 (6 bases). The germline CDR1 and CDR2 sequences are MDHEN and SYDVKM. The CDR3 covers 14 residues. V shed 5 bases and J shed 7 bases, with 15 bases lying between them. In nucleotides, the CDR3 is TGTGCCAGCAGTCCCTTCCGGGGGACGAACATTCAGTACTTC. Amino acids: CASSPFRGTNIQYF.

The chain links TRBV3-1 (or the pseudogene TRBV3-2) to TRBJ1-3; D is undetermined. V dropped 0 bases and J dropped 3 bases, with 9 bases sitting between them. This CDR3 is built from 15 residues. The germline V gene encodes CDR1 LGHDT and CDR2 YNNKEL (reference sequence). CDR3 DNA sequence: TGTGCCAGCAGCCAAGAGCGGGCGCGTGGAAACACCATATATTTT. This encodes CASSQERARGNTIYF.

The gene calls are TRBV30 and TRBJ1-2; tentatively, D is TRBD1 (6 bases). Germline V gene sequence: CDR1 GTSNPN, CDR2 SVGIG (reference sequence). V lost 7 bases and J lost 3, with 15 bases in between. There are 13 residues in the CDR3. The CDR3 sequence: CASIDRTHYGYTF. In DNA form, the CDR3 reads TGTGCCTCCATTGACAGGACCCACTATGGCTACACCTTC.

The rearrangement uses TRBV4-2 and TRBJ1-2; D might be TRBD1 (5 bases). The CDR3 is made up of 15 amino acids. V lost 2 bases, J lost 13 bases, and 23 bases lay in between. Per germline, CDR1 LGHNA and CDR2 YNFKEQ. The CDR3, as DNA: TGTGCCAGCAGCCAATATTTTAGCAGGGAAGTCTCGGGCACCTTC. Its protein product is CASSQYFSREVSGTF.

The rearrangement uses TRBV5-1 and TRBJ1-1; 12 bases are shared with TRBD1. V dropped 4 bases and J dropped 5; count of bases not matched to a gene: 3. The CDR3 consists of 14 residues. Germline lookup yields CDR1 SGHRS and CDR2 YFSETQ. Here the CDR3 reads CASSRGQGATEAFF. DNA of the CDR3: TGCGCCAGCAGCAGGGGACAGGGGGCAACTGAAGCTTTCTTT.

The CDR3 sequence: CASSLGRKKEMNTEAFF. The DNA for the CDR3 is TGTGCCAGCAGCTTAGGCAGAAAAAAGGAGATGAACACTGAAGCTTTCTTT. The chain employs TRBV7-3 and TRBJ1-1; no reliable D call. Per the germline V gene, CDR1 is SGHTA and CDR2 is FQGTGA. This CDR3 comprises 17 residues. The V and J ends lost 2 bases and 0 bases respectively, with 16 bases between them.

This chain links TRBV5-4 with TRBJ2-7; D is undetermined. Trimming removed 4 bases at V and 6 bases at J, with 11 bases between. The CDR3 is 12 residues long. The germline gives CDR1 SGHNT, CDR2 YYREEE (reference sequence). CDR3 sequence: CASSLDYTEQYF. In DNA, the CDR3 is TGTGCCAGCAGCCTCGATTACACCGAGCAGTACTTC.

The V gene is TRBV5-1, the J gene TRBJ1-2; maybe TRBD1 (6 bases). With 5 bases removed from V and 8 bases from J, the gap between germline ends came to 13 bases. The CDR3 runs 12 residues. CDR1 is SGHRS, CDR2 YFSETQ, per germline. The CDR3 nucleotides are TGCGCCAGCAGTTATGGACAGAGCGGCTACACCTTC. This translates into CASSYGQSGYTF.

The chain is built from TRBV19 and TRBJ1-4; D uncertain. This CDR3 contains 13 residues. Between the trimmed V and J ends, which lost 3 bases and 7 bases, there was a span of 9 bases. Germline CDR1 reads LNHDA; CDR2 reads SQIVND (reference sequence). CDR3: CASSIHLAEKLFF. The CDR3, as DNA: TGTGCCAGTAGTATCCATCTGGCTGAAAAACTGTTTTTT.

This clone was seen a single time. The gene calls are TRBV7-8 and TRBJ1-2; no clear D gene. This CDR3 has 12 amino acids. The V end was cut by 1 base, the J end by 4 bases, with 4 bases between. Per germline, CDR1 SGHVS and CDR2 FQNEAQ. As DNA, the CDR3 is TGTGCCAGCAGCTTAGATATCTATGGCTACACCTTC. This codes for CASSLDIYGYTF.

V gene TRBV5-1 combines with J gene TRBJ2-7; D might be TRBD2 (5 bases). V lost 4 bases and J lost 0, with 11 bases in between. The CDR3 loop spans 14 amino acids. Germline V gives CDR1 SGHRS, CDR2 YFSETQ. The CDR3 reads CASSARGRSYEQYF. The CDR3 DNA is TGCGCCAGCAGCGCTCGGGGTCGCTCCTACGAGCAGTACTTC.